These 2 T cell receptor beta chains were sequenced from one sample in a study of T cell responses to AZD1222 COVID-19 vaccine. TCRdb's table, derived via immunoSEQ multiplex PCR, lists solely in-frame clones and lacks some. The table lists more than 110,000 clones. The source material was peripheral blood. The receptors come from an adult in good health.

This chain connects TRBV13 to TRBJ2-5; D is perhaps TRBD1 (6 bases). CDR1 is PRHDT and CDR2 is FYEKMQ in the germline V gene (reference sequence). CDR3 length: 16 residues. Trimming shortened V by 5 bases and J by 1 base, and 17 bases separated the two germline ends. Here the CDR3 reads CASSNHLWTAQETQYF. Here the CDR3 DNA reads TGTGCCAGCAGCAACCATCTCTGGACAGCCCAAGAGACCCAGTACTTC.

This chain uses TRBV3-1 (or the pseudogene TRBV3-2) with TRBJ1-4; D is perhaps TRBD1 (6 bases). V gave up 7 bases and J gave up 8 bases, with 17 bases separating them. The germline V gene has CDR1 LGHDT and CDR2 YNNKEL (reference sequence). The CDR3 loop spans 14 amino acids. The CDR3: CASNNQGREEKLFF. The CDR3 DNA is TGTGCCAGCAATAACCAGGGGAGGGAGGAAAAACTGTTTTTT.